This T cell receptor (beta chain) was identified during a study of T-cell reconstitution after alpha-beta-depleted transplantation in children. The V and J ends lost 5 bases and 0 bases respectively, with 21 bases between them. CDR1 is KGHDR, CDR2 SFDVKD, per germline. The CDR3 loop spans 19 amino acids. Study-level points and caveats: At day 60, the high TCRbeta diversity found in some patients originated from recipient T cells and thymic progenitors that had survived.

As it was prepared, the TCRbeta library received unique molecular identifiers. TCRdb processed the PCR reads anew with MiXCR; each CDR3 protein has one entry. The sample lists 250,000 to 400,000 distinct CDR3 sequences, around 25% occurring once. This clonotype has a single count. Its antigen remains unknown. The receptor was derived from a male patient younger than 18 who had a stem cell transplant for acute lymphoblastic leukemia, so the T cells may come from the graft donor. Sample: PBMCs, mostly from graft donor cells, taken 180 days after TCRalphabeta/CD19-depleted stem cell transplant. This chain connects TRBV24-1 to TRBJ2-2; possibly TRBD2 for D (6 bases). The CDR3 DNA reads TGTGCCACCAGTGGGGGTCGGGATCGGGAGTTCGCGAACACCGGGGAGCTGTTTTTT. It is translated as CATSGGRDREFANTGELFF.